The entry below describes one T cell receptor beta chain. Its specificity is not known. This entry comes from a study of cytomegalovirus exposure and HLA in healthy donors. Trimming at V came to 0 bases and at J to 5 bases, leaving 6 bases not matched to a gene. The V gene's germline CDR1 is SGHTS and CDR2 YDEGEE. CDR3 size: 15 residues. Broader study findings: Reports indicated that the classifier achieved high specificity and sensitivity in diagnosing cytomegalovirus status.

A multiplex PCR was run with 60 Vbeta primers and 13 Jbeta primers. Assay used: immunoSEQ multiplex PCR; TCRdb lists only in-frame clones, some missing. The repertoire includes approximately 110,000 clones, 79% of them detected once, and about 3.4% sits in the top ten. The chain has TRBV5-8 and TRBJ2-7, with TRBD2 matching 9 bases. The clonotype originates from a middle-aged woman in good health and CMV-seronegative. The material sequenced was PBMCs. The CDR3 DNA reads TGTGCCAGCAGCTTGGTGTCTAGCGGGGCGCACGAGCAGTACTTC. It codes for CASSLVSSGAHEQYF.